The clone carrying this T cell receptor (beta chain) is termed medium-sized. This entry is derived from a study of sequential checkpoint blockade in melanoma. Profiled with immunoSEQ multiplex PCR; TCRdb holds only in-frame clones, not every one. In the table there are around 11,000 clones, 55% to 70% of which are singletons. Treatment here: randomized to nivolumab then ipilimumab (arm A) or the reverse (arm B). Germline trimming cut 4 bases from V and 3 bases from J; bases unmatched to any gene: 5. CDR1 is LGHNA and CDR2 is YSLEER in the germline V gene. The CDR3 extends over 14 amino acids. The J gene is TRBJ1-2, the V gene TRBV4-3, with 7 bases identical to TRBD1. This material consisted of CD8+ T cells sorted from blood (inferred from file names), taken from a patient given nivolumab and ipilimumab in sequence. The clonotype comes from a human donor with melanoma. CDR3 DNA: TGCGCCAGCAGCCCGGGGACAGCATACTATGGCTACACCTTC. Residues: CASSPGTAYYGYTF.